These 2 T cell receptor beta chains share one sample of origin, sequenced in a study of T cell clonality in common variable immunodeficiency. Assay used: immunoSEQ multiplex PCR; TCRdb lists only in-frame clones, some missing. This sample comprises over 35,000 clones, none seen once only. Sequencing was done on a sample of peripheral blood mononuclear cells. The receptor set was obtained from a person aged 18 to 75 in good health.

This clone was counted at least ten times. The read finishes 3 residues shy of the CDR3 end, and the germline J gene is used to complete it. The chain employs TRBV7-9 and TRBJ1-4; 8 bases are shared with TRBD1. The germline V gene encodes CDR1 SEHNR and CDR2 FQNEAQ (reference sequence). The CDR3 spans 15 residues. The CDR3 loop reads CASSLGTGQESELFF. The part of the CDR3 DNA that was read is TGTGCCAGCAGCTTAGGGACGGGACAGGAGTCGGAA.

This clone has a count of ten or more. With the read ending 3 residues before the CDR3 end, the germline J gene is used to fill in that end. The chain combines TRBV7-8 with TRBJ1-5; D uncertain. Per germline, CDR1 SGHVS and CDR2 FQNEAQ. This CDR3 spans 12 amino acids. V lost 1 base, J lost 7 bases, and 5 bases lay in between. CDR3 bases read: TGTGCCAGCAGCTTAGTAGGGCAGCCC. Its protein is CASSLVGQP. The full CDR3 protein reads CASSLVGQPQHF.